The next 9 T cell receptor beta chains were all read from a single sample in a study of cytomegalovirus exposure and HLA in healthy donors. With 60 Vbeta and 13 Jbeta primers, the PCR was carried out. Here immunoSEQ multiplex PCR was the method, and the copy in TCRdb shows in-frame clones only, minus some. The sample lists 120,000 to 150,000 clones; about 80% were seen once. The sample was PBMCs. The receptors stem from a man aged 35-49 years in good health and CMV-seropositive.

The gene calls are TRBV9 and TRBJ1-2; 7 bases agree with TRBD1. Trimming cost V 4 bases and J 5 bases; bases outside gene matches: 5. The CDR3 covers 13 residues. Germline CDR1 SGDLS, CDR2 YYNGEE. The CDR3 sequence: CASSLGTAYGYTF. The CDR3 DNA reads as TGTGCCAGCAGCCTCGGGACAGCGTATGGCTACACCTTC. Full variable domain (rest looked up from reference TRBV9 and TRBJ1-2): DSGVTQTPKHLITATGQRVTLRCSPRSGDLSVYWYQQSLDQGLQFLIQYYNGEERAKGNILERFSAQQFPDLHSELNLSSLELGDSALYFCASSLGTAYGYTFGSGTRLTVV.

This clone has a handful of counts. This rearrangement joins TRBV4-3 to TRBJ1-2; a possible D gene is TRBD1 (5 bases). CDR3 length equals 16 residues. Germline assignment: CDR1 LGHNA and CDR2 YSLEER. The V gene lost 0 bases and the J gene lost 8 bases, with 19 bases spanning the gap. This CDR3 is CASSQEWGETIGGYTF. Written as DNA, the CDR3 is TGCGCCAGCAGCCAAGAGTGGGGGGAAACAATAGGAGGCTACACCTTC.

In nucleotides, the CDR3 is TGCGCCAGCAGCCGTAAGACACAGGGAGCGGGGTTGTTGGATACGCAGTATTTT. Amino acids: CASSRKTQGAGLLDTQYF. This chain connects TRBV4-1 to TRBJ2-3; a weak D match, TRBD2 (7 bases). Germline V gene data show CDR1 as MGHRA and CDR2 as YSYEKL. Trimming removed 4 bases at V and 6 bases at J, with 26 bases between. The CDR3 has 18 amino acids.

The genes are TRBV11-3 and TRBJ1-3; 7 bases fit TRBD1. Trimming at V came to 5 bases and at J to 0 bases, leaving 7 bases not matched to a gene. From germline, CDR1 is SGHNT and CDR2 YENEEA. The CDR3 has 16 residues. DNA of the CDR3: TGTGCCAGCAGCCCTAGGGGGCTTTCCTCTGGAAACACCATATATTTT. Translated, it gives CASSPRGLSSGNTIYF.

This clone was seen just once. This rearrangement joins TRBV7-9 to TRBJ2-1; D remains unclear. Trimming took 1 base from V and 8 from J, leaving 3 bases between them. The germline V gene encodes CDR1 SEHNR and CDR2 FQNEAQ (reference sequence). This CDR3 spans 11 amino acids. This chain's CDR3 is CASSLVDEQFF. CDR3 nucleotides: TGTGCCAGCAGCTTAGTCGATGAGCAGTTCTTC.

This chain links TRBV27 with TRBJ1-2, with D unresolved. Germline-derived CDR1 and CDR2 are MNHEY and SMNVEV (reference sequence). This CDR3 spans 14 amino acids. The V and J ends lost 2 bases and 3 bases respectively, with 10 bases between them. CDR3 residues: CASSLKSSYYGYTF. The CDR3 nucleotides read TGTGCCAGCAGTTTAAAGAGTTCCTACTATGGCTACACCTTC.

This clone was counted only a few times. The chain couples TRBV7-2 to TRBJ1-2, with D unresolved. This CDR3 spans 13 amino acids. Trimming shortened V by 2 bases and J by 6 bases, and 10 bases separated the two germline ends. From germline, CDR1 is SGHTA and CDR2 FQGNSA. The CDR3, as DNA: TGTGCCAGCAGCTTAAGTAACAGAGATGGCTACACCTTC. This gives the protein CASSLSNRDGYTF.

CDR3 loop: CASSRDSSSGNTIYF. In DNA form, the CDR3 reads TGCGCCAGCAGCCGGGACAGCTCCTCTGGAAACACCATATATTTT. V is TRBV5-1 and J is TRBJ1-3, with 7 bases fitting TRBD1. CDR1 and CDR2 (germline): SGHRS, YFSETQ. This CDR3 is built from 15 residues. The trim removed 4 bases at V and 0 bases at J, leaving 4 bases unmatched.

The chain uses TRBV18 and TRBJ1-1, with D unclear. V lost 3 bases and J lost 1, with 9 bases in between. CDR3 length: 14 residues. Per germline, CDR1 KGHSH and CDR2 LQKENI. For the CDR3, the DNA is TGTGCCAGCTCACCGAATACAGCGAACACTGAAGCTTTCTTT. Translation gives CASSPNTANTEAFF.